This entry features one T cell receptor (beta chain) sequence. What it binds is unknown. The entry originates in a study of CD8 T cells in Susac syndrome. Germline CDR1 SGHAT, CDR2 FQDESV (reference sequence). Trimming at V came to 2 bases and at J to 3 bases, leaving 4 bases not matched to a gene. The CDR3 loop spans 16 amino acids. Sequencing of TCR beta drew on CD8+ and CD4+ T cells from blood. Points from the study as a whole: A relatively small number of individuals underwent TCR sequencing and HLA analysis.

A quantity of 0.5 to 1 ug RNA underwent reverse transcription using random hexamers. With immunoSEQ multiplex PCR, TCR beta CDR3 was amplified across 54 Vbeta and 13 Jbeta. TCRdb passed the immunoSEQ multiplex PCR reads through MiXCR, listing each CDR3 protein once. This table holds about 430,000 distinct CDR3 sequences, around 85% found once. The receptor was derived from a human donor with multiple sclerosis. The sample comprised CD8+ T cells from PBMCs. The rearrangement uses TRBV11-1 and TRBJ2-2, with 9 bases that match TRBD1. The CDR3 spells CASSLWTGADTGELFF. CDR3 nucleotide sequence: TGTGCCAGCAGCTTATGGACAGGGGCGGACACCGGGGAGCTGTTTTTT.